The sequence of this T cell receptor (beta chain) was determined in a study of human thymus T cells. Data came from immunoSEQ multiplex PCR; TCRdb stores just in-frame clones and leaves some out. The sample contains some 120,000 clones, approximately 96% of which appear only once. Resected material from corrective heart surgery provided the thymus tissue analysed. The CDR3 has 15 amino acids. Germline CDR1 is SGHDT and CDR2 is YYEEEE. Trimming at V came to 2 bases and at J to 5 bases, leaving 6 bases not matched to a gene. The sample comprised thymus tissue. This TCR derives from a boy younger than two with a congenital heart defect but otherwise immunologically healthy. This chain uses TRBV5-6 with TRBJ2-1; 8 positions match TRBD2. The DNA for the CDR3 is TGTGCCAGCAGCTTAATAAGCGGGGGTAACAATGAGCAGTTCTTC. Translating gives CASSLISGGNNEQFF.